The TCR beta chain under discussion was sequenced for a study of blood T cell repertoires in COVID-19. Study information: The United States, Italy and Spain provided the acute and convalescent COVID-19 samples. Sources were T cells, B-cell-depleted T cells, or PBMCs; the material itself was cDNA or gDNA.

Patients of the Seattle cohort, enrolled during active infection, were followed longitudinally. V was pared by 0 bases and J by 12 bases, with 20 bases between. Germline CDR1 and CDR2: KGHDR and SFDVKD. CDR3 length: 15 amino acids. In the original workflow: Amplifying reference gene primers gave estimates of nucleated cell counts. Some clones are missing from TCRdb's copy, which holds only in-frame ones; the method was immunoSEQ multiplex PCR. The V and J calls and clone size are taken from that table; D and trimming were inferred from the DNA. Altogether roughly 300,000 clones are present, about 93% being singletons, with the ten largest covering about 7%.

V and J are TRBV24-1 and TRBJ2-7; perhaps TRBD2 as D (6 bases). The sample was peripheral blood. This TCR was recovered from a woman in her thirties with COVID-19, enrolled during active disease. The CDR3 DNA is TGTGCCACCAGTGATTTGCAGGGAGGCCCCTGTAGTATGTACTTC. Amino acids: CATSDLQGGPCSMYF.